This passage covers 24 T cell receptor beta chains from one sample sequenced in a study of monozygotic twins with inflammatory bowel disease. TCRdb reanalyzed the 5' RACE reads and collapses them to one entry per CDR3 protein, without DNA. This sample's table has just over 300,000 distinct CDR3 sequences. Material: blood. These receptors were taken from a human donor with ulcerative colitis or Crohn's disease, or a healthy co-twin of an affected twin (not recorded which).

CDR3 in amino acids: CASSIGGNQPQHF. The V gene is TRBV19, the J gene TRBJ1-5. This CDR3 spans 13 amino acids. Germline V gene lookup returns CDR1 LNHDA and CDR2 SQIVND (reference sequence).

The CDR3 protein is CSARTHNRGDTGELFF. J is TRBJ2-2 and V is TRBV20-1; no DNA is available, so the TRBD1 call from TCRdb remains unchecked. CDR1 and CDR2 (germline): DFQATT, SNEGSKA (reference sequence). CDR3 size: 16 residues.

V and J are TRBV10-3 and TRBJ1-6; TCRdb selects TRBD1, and the lack of DNA leaves this call unchecked. Per germline, CDR1 ENHRY and CDR2 SYGVKD. The CDR3 is 18 amino acids. The chain's CDR3 is CAISEIGQAKIYNSPLHF.

The V call is TRBV6-5, the J call TRBJ2-7. CDR1 and CDR2 from the germline V gene are MNHEY and SVGAGI. The CDR3 length is 12 residues. The CDR3 protein is CASKKGADEQYF.

V usage is TRBV28 and J usage is TRBJ2-7. Per the germline V gene, CDR1 is MDHEN and CDR2 is SYDVKM. The CDR3 runs 13 residues. The CDR3 is CASSLNRPYEQYF.

The chain has TRBV20-1 and TRBJ1-5; the TCRdb D gene call, TRBD1, has no DNA to confirm it. Germline V gene lookup returns CDR1 DFQATT and CDR2 SNEGSKA (reference sequence). This CDR3 comprises 13 residues. CDR3 in amino acids: CSARRQERQPQHF.

The chain has TRBV18 and TRBJ2-1; TCRdb's assignment of TRBD1 cannot be checked, as there is no DNA. Germline CDR1 is KGHSH and CDR2 is LQKENI. The CDR3 is 15 residues long. This chain's CDR3 is CASSPGRDRSNEQFF.

This chain links TRBV23-1 with TRBJ1-5; no DNA is available, so the TRBD1 call from TCRdb remains unchecked. TRBV23-1 is an open reading frame, and its role is uncertain. The CDR3 loop spans 16 amino acids. This CDR3 is CASSQGTLYSNQPQHF.

The chain uses TRBV19 and TRBJ1-6; TCRdb lists TRBD1, though no DNA is available to test this call. The germline V gene encodes CDR1 LNHDA and CDR2 SQIVND (reference sequence). This CDR3 has 16 residues. The chain's CDR3 is CASSLAGTGGNSPLHF.

The V call is TRBV6-2 or TRBV6-3, the J call TRBJ1-5; the TCRdb D gene call, TRBD1, has no DNA to confirm it. Germline lookup yields CDR1 MNHEY and CDR2 SVGEGT. This CDR3 spans 23 amino acids. CDR3 amino acids: CASSYGSGYLGAMSDRSNQPQHF.

V gene TRBV29-1 combines with J gene TRBJ2-5; lacking DNA, the TRBD2 call made by TCRdb goes unchecked. Germline V gene data show CDR1 as SQVTM and CDR2 as ANQGSEA. The CDR3 has 13 amino acids. This CDR3 reads CSVEPSGEETQYF.

This chain uses TRBV6-1 with TRBJ2-5; TCRdb calls TRBD1, which cannot be checked without DNA. The CDR3 has 16 residues. CDR1 and CDR2 (germline): MNHNS, SASEGT. CDR3 in amino acids: CASRILTGSEQKTQYF.

V and J are TRBV12-3 or TRBV12-4 and TRBJ2-1; absent DNA, TCRdb's TRBD1 call cannot be checked. This CDR3 region has 14 residues. The CDR3 sequence: CASSWTASYNEQFF.

The rearrangement uses TRBV7-9 and TRBJ2-4; TCRdb's assignment of TRBD1 cannot be checked, as there is no DNA. This CDR3 region has 16 residues. CDR1 is SEHNR, CDR2 FQNEAQ, per germline (reference sequence). The CDR3 is CASSLNSQGVFYVPYF.

This sequence joins TRBV7-2 and TRBJ2-3. Germline V gene lookup returns CDR1 SGHTA and CDR2 FQGNSA. The CDR3 spans 15 residues. The CDR3 reads CASSLDFSGTDTQYF. Full variable domain (outside the CDR3, taken from reference TRBV7-2 and TRBJ2-3): GAGVSQSPSNKVTEKGKDVELRCDPISGHTALYWYRQSLGQGLEFLIYFQGNSAPDKSGLPSDRFSAERTGGSVSTLTIQRTQQEDSAVYLCASSLDFSGTDTQYFGPGTRLTVL.

The chain is built from TRBV5-4 and TRBJ2-5; the TCRdb D gene call, TRBD1, has no DNA to confirm it. Germline V gene lookup returns CDR1 SGHNT and CDR2 YYREEE (reference sequence). There are 15 residues in the CDR3. The CDR3 region is CASSTDIITGETQYF.

The V call is TRBV2, the J call TRBJ2-3; as DNA is missing, the TRBD2 call by TCRdb cannot be tested. CDR3 length: 14 amino acids. Germline V lookup: CDR1 SNHLY, CDR2 FYNNEI. The CDR3 reads CASIRTGLADTQYF.

The CDR3 loop reads CASSAIGGTDTQYF. V gene TRBV25-1 combines with J gene TRBJ2-3. The CDR3 sequence is 14 residues long. Germline V gives CDR1 MGHDK, CDR2 SYGVNS.

V and J are TRBV27 and TRBJ2-1. The CDR3 consists of 11 residues. CDR1 is MNHEY, CDR2 SMNVEV, per germline (reference sequence). CDR3 sequence: CASSLANEQFF.

V gene TRBV19 combines with J gene TRBJ1-2. There are 11 residues in the CDR3. The germline V gene has CDR1 LNHDA and CDR2 SQIVND (reference sequence). CDR3 region: CASYESGGYTF. Complete variable domain (other parts from reference TRBV19 and TRBJ1-2): DGGITQSPKYLFRKEGQNVTLSCEQNLNHDAMYWYRQDPGQGLRLIYYSQIVNDFQKGDIAEGYSVSREKKESFPLTVTSAQKNPTAFYLCASYESGGYTFGSGTRLTVV.

The chain uses TRBV29-1 and TRBJ2-2; TCRdb's D call of TRBD2 is untestable without DNA. In germline, CDR1 is SQVTM, CDR2 ANQGSEA. This CDR3 contains 16 residues. The CDR3 sequence: CSVSGTSGGAVGELFF.

The CDR3 loop is CASSLEDRVSPLHF. The chain is built from TRBV7-2 and TRBJ1-6; TCRdb gives TRBD1 as the D gene, but with no DNA this cannot be confirmed. The CDR3 runs to 14 residues. From germline, CDR1 is SGHTA and CDR2 FQGNSA.

This chain links TRBV9 with TRBJ2-7; TCRdb gives TRBD2 as the D gene, but with no DNA this cannot be confirmed. CDR1 SGDLS and CDR2 YYNGEE come from the germline V gene. CDR3 length: 15 residues. The CDR3 sequence: CASSVDTGLPYEQYF.

V and J are TRBV6-2 or TRBV6-3 and TRBJ2-7; the D call of TRBD1 rests on TCRdb alone, since no DNA is present to check it. Germline V gives CDR1 MNHEY, CDR2 SVGEGT. CDR3 length: 16 amino acids. CDR3 loop: CASSYSNRFSSYEQYF.